Listed here are 27 T cell receptor beta chains from one sample, sequenced in a study of radiation and T cells in renal cell carcinoma. Assay used: immunoSEQ multiplex PCR; TCRdb lists only in-frame clones, some missing. The profile shows around 78,000 clones, 89% of them singletons. Time point: blood 4 weeks post-SBRT, at nephrectomy. Sample treatment: 15 Gy SBRT to primary tumor, nephrectomy 4 weeks later. The input for sequencing was blood, taken from a patient whose treatment included radiotherapy and nephrectomy. The receptors were sampled from a woman aged 70 to 79 with renal cell carcinoma.

V usage is TRBV29-1 and J usage is TRBJ1-1; a weak D match, TRBD1 (5 bases). Germline lookup yields CDR1 SQVTM and CDR2 ANQGSEA. The CDR3 loop spans 13 amino acids. V shed 6 bases and J shed 5 bases, with 16 bases lying between them. CDR3 in amino acids: CSVARGGGTEAFF. CDR3 coding DNA: TGCAGCGTCGCCCGGGGCGGGGGGACTGAAGCTTTCTTT.

The chain recombines TRBV30 with TRBJ2-3; the D gene is possibly TRBD2 (6 bases). The germline V and J ends were trimmed by 3 bases and 8 bases, with 18 bases remaining between them. Germline V gives CDR1 GTSNPN, CDR2 SVGIG (reference sequence). The CDR3 contains 14 residues. CDR3 in DNA: TGTGCCTGGAGCCCGGGACTCTCCTCCGGTACGCAGTATTTT. Protein: CAWSPGLSSGTQYF.

The V gene is TRBV7-3, the J gene TRBJ1-1; D is unresolved. This CDR3 is built from 14 residues. V dropped 0 bases and J dropped 0 bases, with 5 bases sitting between them. Germline V gene lookup returns CDR1 SGHTA and CDR2 FQGTGA. The CDR3 protein is CASSLTGMNTEAFF. The CDR3 DNA is TGTGCCAGCAGCTTAACCGGTATGAACACTGAAGCTTTCTTT.

V gene TRBV13 combines with J gene TRBJ2-3; 7 positions match TRBD1. This CDR3 contains 15 residues. V was clipped by 1 base and J by 3 bases; unmatched bases: 4. Germline V gene data show CDR1 as PRHDT and CDR2 as FYEKMQ (reference sequence). The CDR3 loop reads CASSLEGGRTDTQYF. Written as DNA, the CDR3 is TGTGCCAGCAGCTTAGAAGGGGGCCGGACAGATACGCAGTATTTT.

The chain is built from TRBV9 and TRBJ2-7; D unclear. CDR3 size: 12 residues. Per the germline V gene, CDR1 is SGDLS and CDR2 is YYNGEE. V was shortened by 4 bases and J by 5 bases, with 10 bases between the two germline ends. CDR3 residues: CASSLKGHEQYF. Written as DNA, the CDR3 is TGTGCCAGCAGCTTGAAGGGCCACGAGCAGTACTTC.

This chain connects TRBV6-5 to TRBJ1-2; D possibly corresponds to TRBD1 (5 bases). This CDR3 comprises 15 residues. Trimming pared 4 bases from V and 0 bases from J, leaving 12 bases between. CDR1 and CDR2 from the germline V gene are MNHEY and SVGAGI. The CDR3 loop reads CASSSSGPANYGYTF. For the CDR3, the DNA is TGTGCCAGCAGTTCCTCAGGGCCCGCTAACTATGGCTACACCTTC.

The rearrangement uses TRBV2 and TRBJ2-7; 7 nucleotides match TRBD1. The CDR3 loop spans 13 amino acids. V lost 8 bases and J lost 2; bases outside the gene matches: 6. Germline lookup yields CDR1 SNHLY and CDR2 FYNNEI. CDR3 nucleotide sequence: TGTGCCAGCGGGACAGTCCGTACCTACGAGCAGTACTTC. This encodes CASGTVRTYEQYF. Filled out from reference TRBV2 and TRBJ2-7, the complete variable domain reads EPEVTQTPSHQVTQMGQEVILRCVPISNHLYFYWYRQILGQKVEFLVSFYNNEISEKSEIFDDQFSVERPDGSNFTLKIRSTKLEDSAMYFCASGTVRTYEQYFGPGTRLTVT.

The chain joins TRBV7-8 to TRBJ1-1, with 9 positions matching TRBD1. The V gene end was trimmed by 4 bases and the J gene end by 5 bases; junction bases not matched to a gene: 5. This CDR3 is 14 amino acids long. Germline values: CDR1 SGHVS, CDR2 FQNEAQ. The CDR3 DNA reads TGTGCCAGCAGCTCAACAGGGGGCGGGACTGAAGCTTTCTTT. Protein sequence: CASSSTGGGTEAFF.

The chain joins TRBV7-2 to TRBJ1-5, with D unclear. In germline, CDR1 is SGHTA, CDR2 FQGNSA. The CDR3 spans 15 residues. The V and J ends lost 5 bases and 5 bases respectively, with 16 bases between them. The CDR3 loop is CASSPGEAWHQPQHF. As DNA, the CDR3 is TGTGCCAGCAGCCCCGGGGAGGCGTGGCATCAGCCCCAGCATTTT.

V gene TRBV6-5 combines with J gene TRBJ1-5, with 8 bases aligning to TRBD1. Unmatched junction bases numbered 3, after V lost 4 bases and J lost 4 bases. The CDR3 loop spans 14 amino acids. Germline CDR1 and CDR2: MNHEY and SVGAGI. CDR3 DNA: TGTGCCAGCAGTTCAGGGGGCAGTAATCAGCCCCAGCATTTT. It translates to CASSSGGSNQPQHF.

The chain uses TRBV6-1 and TRBJ2-3; 10 bases map to TRBD2. Germline trimming cut 7 bases from V and 2 bases from J; bases unmatched to any gene: 6. The CDR3 has 15 amino acids. Per germline, CDR1 MNHNS and CDR2 SASEGT. The CDR3 DNA is TGTGCCAGCAACCTAGCGGGGGCCCCCACAGATACGCAGTATTTT. This sequence encodes CASNLAGAPTDTQYF.

The V gene is TRBV10-3, the J gene TRBJ1-1; no clear D. The V gene's germline CDR1 is ENHRY and CDR2 SYGVKD. The CDR3 has 12 amino acids. The germline V and J ends were trimmed by 8 bases and 3 bases, with 10 bases remaining between them. The CDR3 nucleotides are TGTGCCATCGGGGATTGGGACACTGAAGCTTTCTTT. Encoded protein: CAIGDWDTEAFF.

This CDR3 reads CASSGGQGAAEAFF. CDR3 nucleotides: TGTGCCAGCAGTGGTGGTCAGGGGGCGGCCGAAGCTTTCTTT. The genes are TRBV6-1 and TRBJ1-1; 8 nucleotides agree with TRBD1. The V gene end was trimmed by 4 bases and the J gene end by 8 bases; junction bases not matched to a gene: 9. CDR3 size: 14 residues. Germline V gene lookup returns CDR1 MNHNS and CDR2 SASEGT.

The chain recombines TRBV6-1 with TRBJ1-4, with D possibly TRBD1 on 5 matching bases. The length of the CDR3 is 15 residues. Germline V gene lookup returns CDR1 MNHNS and CDR2 SASEGT. The V and J ends lost 2 bases and 3 bases respectively, with 10 bases between them. CDR3 nucleotide sequence: TGTGCCAGCAGTGAACTCCAGGGTGCTAATGAAAAACTGTTTTTT. It codes for CASSELQGANEKLFF.

This clone was recorded only once. V usage is TRBV5-6 and J usage is TRBJ2-1; 9 bases match TRBD1. The CDR3 extends over 14 amino acids. Losses at the gene ends were 0 bases for V and 7 bases for J; bases not matched to a gene: 2. Per the germline V gene, CDR1 is SGHDT and CDR2 is YYEEEE. DNA of the CDR3: TGTGCCAGCAGCTTGGGACAGGGGGTAAATGAGCAGTTCTTC. Protein: CASSLGQGVNEQFF. The entire variable domain, with the rest obtained from reference TRBV5-6 and TRBJ2-1, is as follows: DAGVTQSPTHLIKTRGQQVTLRCSPKSGHDTVSWYQQALGQGPQFIFQYYEEEERQRGNFPDRFSGHQFPNYSSELNVNALLLGDSALYLCASSLGQGVNEQFFGPGTRLTVL.

This sequence joins TRBV4-2 and TRBJ1-2, with D maybe TRBD1 (5 bases). CDR1 and CDR2 from the germline V gene are LGHNA and YNFKEQ. CDR3 length: 15 amino acids. Trimming shortened V by 0 bases and J by 8 bases, and 16 bases separated the two germline ends. The CDR3 DNA reads TGTGCCAGCAGCCAAGACGCCCGGGGGAGGCTGGGCTACACCTTC. Encoded protein: CASSQDARGRLGYTF.

The CDR3 loop reads CASSMTSGSYEQYF. In DNA, the CDR3 is TGCGCCAGCAGCATGACTAGCGGTTCCTACGAGCAGTACTTC. The V gene is TRBV5-1, the J gene TRBJ2-7; 9 bases agree with TRBD2. The CDR3 runs 14 residues. The germline V gene has CDR1 SGHRS and CDR2 YFSETQ. J gave up 1 base and V 4 bases, and 3 bases lay outside the gene matches.

The gene calls are TRBV7-6 and TRBJ1-6; D unclear. V was clipped by 1 base and J by 0 bases, with 13 bases between them. This CDR3 region has 18 residues. In germline, CDR1 is SGHVS, CDR2 FNYEAQ. The CDR3 region is CASSLDTPMSSYNSPLHF. The DNA for the CDR3 is TGTGCCAGCAGCTTAGACACGCCTATGAGCTCCTATAATTCACCCCTCCACTTT.

DNA for the CDR3: TGCGCCAGCAGCCAAGAGTTAGGTAGCGGGGGGTACGAGCAGTACTTC. Residues: CASSQELGSGGYEQYF. The rearrangement links TRBV4-3 to TRBJ2-7; 10 positions match TRBD2. Germline CDR1 reads LGHNA; CDR2 reads YSLEER. The CDR3 loop spans 16 amino acids. The ends lost 0 bases at V and 4 bases at J; junction bases unmatched: 6.

The V call is TRBV19, the J call TRBJ2-7; D is uncertain. The V end lost 8 bases, the J end lost 4 bases, and 6 bases lay between the germline ends. The CDR3 spans 10 residues. CDR1 is LNHDA and CDR2 is SQIVND in the germline V gene (reference sequence). The CDR3 protein is CASGDYEQYF. The CDR3 nucleotides read TGTGCCAGTGGGGATTACGAGCAGTACTTC.

The chain employs TRBV6-5 and TRBJ2-3, with 9 bases identical to TRBD2. The length of the CDR3 is 15 residues. Germline V gene sequence: CDR1 MNHEY, CDR2 SVGAGI. J lost 6 bases, V lost 5 bases, and 9 bases had no gene match. The DNA of the CDR3 is TGTGCCAGCAGTGCCAGCGGGGGGCTGTGGGATACGCAGTATTTT. Its protein is CASSASGGLWDTQYF.

This clone was recorded only once. This sequence joins TRBV11-3 and TRBJ2-7; a possible D gene is TRBD1 (5 bases). Germline CDR1 reads SGHNT; CDR2 reads YENEEA. V dropped 0 bases and J dropped 4 bases, with 10 bases sitting between them. The CDR3 is 14 residues long. In DNA form, the CDR3 reads TGTGCCAGCAGCTTAGAGCCACAGGTGTACGAGCAGTACTTC. This codes for CASSLEPQVYEQYF.

The chain couples TRBV19 to TRBJ2-1, with 7 nucleotides matching TRBD2. Germline V CDR1 and CDR2: LNHDA, SQIVND (reference sequence). The CDR3 is 15 amino acids. V shed 3 bases, J shed 9 bases, and the junction held 11 bases outside the gene matches. The CDR3 bases are TGTGCCAGTAGTATCTCAGGTAGCGGGCCCGGTGAGCAGTTCTTC. Amino acid sequence: CASSISGSGPGEQFF.

This clone was picked up a small number of times. CDR3 nucleotides: TGTGCCAGCAGTGACGGAAGAAGGGGCTACACCTTC. It translates to CASSDGRRGYTF. The chain has TRBV6-4 and TRBJ1-2; D remains ambiguous. Germline V lookup: CDR1 MRHNA, CDR2 SNTAGT. V was clipped by 2 bases and J by 8 bases, with 9 bases between them. The CDR3 loop spans 12 amino acids.

The rearrangement uses TRBV30 and TRBJ1-3, with no clear D. V was cut by 1 base and J by 3 bases, with 13 bases left in between. Germline V gene lookup returns CDR1 GTSNPN and CDR2 SVGIG (reference sequence). The CDR3 has 15 amino acids. The CDR3 DNA reads as TGTGCCTGGAGTGCGGACCCAATTATTGGAAACACCATATATTTT. Translation gives CAWSADPIIGNTIYF. Complete variable domain (other parts from reference TRBV30 and TRBJ1-3): SQTIHQWPATLVQPVGSPLSLECTVEGTSNPNLYWYRQAAGRGLQLLFYSVGIGQISSEVPQNLSASRPQDRQFILSSKKLLLSDSGFYLCAWSADPIIGNTIYFGEGSWLTVV.

This clone was observed a single time. V and J are TRBV29-1 and TRBJ1-2, with D unclear. Trimming pared 3 bases from V and 7 bases from J, leaving 3 bases between. Germline-derived CDR1 and CDR2 are SQVTM and ANQGSEA. The CDR3 spans 9 residues. The CDR3 sequence is CSVDSGYTF. The CDR3 coding sequence is TGCAGCGTTGATTCTGGCTACACCTTC.

The chain has TRBV9 and TRBJ1-6; the D gene is possibly TRBD1 (6 bases). Germline CDR1 SGDLS, CDR2 YYNGEE. The V end was cut by 0 bases, the J end by 6 bases, with 16 bases between. The CDR3 loop spans 17 amino acids. CDR3 region: CASSVASGALFNSPLHF. The CDR3 DNA reads TGTGCCAGCAGCGTAGCTTCAGGGGCGCTGTTTAATTCACCCCTCCACTTT.